This TCR beta chain appears in the sequencing data of a study of blood T cell repertoires in COVID-19. Study as a whole: The United States, Italy and Spain were the sources of the acute and convalescent COVID-19 samples. T cells, B-cell-depleted T cells, or PBMCs provided the cDNA or gDNA that served as material.

The authors' processing: Amplification of reference gene primers provided the estimated nucleated cell counts. Here immunoSEQ multiplex PCR was the method, and the copy in TCRdb shows in-frame clones only, minus some. V and J calls and clone size are as listed in that table; D and trimming were resolved from the DNA. The data hold more than 100,000 clones, with around 90% observed a single time. The CDR3 spans 18 residues. The germline V gene encodes CDR1 SGHRS and CDR2 YFSETQ. The V gene end was trimmed by 4 bases and the J gene end by 2 bases; junction bases not matched to a gene: 15. The origin of this receptor is a woman in her sixties with acute or convalescent COVID-19. The chain employs TRBV5-1 and TRBJ2-7, with TRBD2 matching 10 bases. The sequencing sample was made of peripheral blood. The DNA for the CDR3 is TGCGCCAGCAGCCAGGGGCTAGCGGGAGTGGGGAGGACCTACGAGCAGTACTTC. This encodes CASSQGLAGVGRTYEQYF.